This is a list of T cell receptor beta chains from one sample in a study of tumor T cells in aggressive B-cell lymphoma. Only in-frame clones appear in the TCRdb table, and some are missing; sequencing was by immunoSEQ multiplex PCR. This table holds about 5,600 clones, over 65% found once. Material for sequencing was tumor tissue. These receptors originate from an adult with diffuse large B cell lymphoma. Both conserved end residues are part of each CDR3. The D gene is left open where the match is weak. Expanded clones get a size class; other rows say once, few or many, or leave the size out.

v_call	clone_size	d_call	j_call	cdr3_nt	cdr3_aa
TRBV9	.	TRBD1	TRBJ1-1	TGTGCCAGCAGTTCTCGGACAGGTGAAGCTTTCTTT	CASSSRTGEAFF
TRBV5-5	.	.	TRBJ2-3	TGTGCCAGCAGCTTCGCTCGGAGCACAGATACGCAGTATTTT	CASSFARSTDTQYF
TRBV6-6	.	.	TRBJ2-7	TGTGCCAGCGGTGGACTGTCCTACGAGCAGTACTTC	CASGGLSYEQYF
TRBV28	.	.	TRBJ1-2	TGTGCCAGCAGTCCTGACAGGACACGGAGCGGCTACACCTTC	CASSPDRTRSGYTF
TRBV5-1	.	TRBD1	TRBJ2-5	TGCGCCAGCAGCCCCCCGGGACAGGGGGGAGAGACCCAGTACTTC	CASSPPGQGGETQYF
TRBV28	once	.	TRBJ2-5	TGTGCCAGCAGCCCCCGGGGACTCCAAGAGACCCAGTACTTC	CASSPRGLQETQYF
TRBV7-2	.	TRBD2	TRBJ2-3	TGTGCCAGCAGACCAGCCGGACTAGCGACAGATACGCAGTATTTT	CASRPAGLATDTQYF
TRBV11-3	.	.	TRBJ2-7	TGTGCCAGCAGCTTCCCGGGGGGCACCTACGAGCAGTACTTC	CASSFPGGTYEQYF
TRBV7-2	.	TRBD1	TRBJ2-7	TGTGCCAGCAGCCCAGGGGGCAGGGTCGACGAGCAGTACTTC	CASSPGGRVDEQYF
TRBV7-6	.	TRBD2	TRBJ2-5	TGTGCCAGCAGCCCTAGACTAGCGGGAGGGCCGTACCAAGAAACCCAGTACTTC	CASSPRLAGGPYQETQYF
TRBV7-3	.	TRBD2	TRBJ2-7	TGTGCCAGCAGCTTAACGCTAGCGGGAGGCGACGAGCAGTACTTC	CASSLTLAGGDEQYF
TRBV5-1	.	TRBD2	TRBJ2-5	TGCGCCAGCAGCTTCACGGGGGGGCAAGAGACCCAGTACTTC	CASSFTGGQETQYF
TRBV19	.	TRBD1	TRBJ2-1	TGTGCCAGTAATGACAGGGGCTACAATGAGCAGTTCTTC	CASNDRGYNEQFF
TRBV9	once	TRBD2	TRBJ2-1	TGTGCCAGCAGCGTAGCGGGGGGACTCGGCTCCTACAATGAGCAGTTCTTC	CASSVAGGLGSYNEQFF
TRBV5-1	.	TRBD1	TRBJ2-7	TGCGCCAGCAGCTGGGACAGGGGGAACGAGCAGTACTTC	CASSWDRGNEQYF
TRBV5-1	once	.	TRBJ2-1	TGCGCCAGCAGCTTGAGGACTGCCTACAATGAGCAGTTCTTC	CASSLRTAYNEQFF
TRBV5-4	.	TRBD1	TRBJ2-1	TGTGCCAGCAGCTTGGACAGGGGATCGTCAGACAATGAGCAGTTCTTC	CASSLDRGSSDNEQFF
TRBV9	.	.	TRBJ1-1	TGTGCCAGCAGCGTGGGTCAGGGGAAGACTGAAGCTTTCTTT	CASSVGQGKTEAFF
TRBV5-5	.	TRBD1	TRBJ1-5	TGTGCCAGCAGCCCGGACAGGGGTGGCCAATCACCCCAGCATTTT	CASSPDRGGQSPQHF
TRBV2	few	.	TRBJ2-2	TGTGCCAGCTCACAAACCGGGGAGCTGTTTTTT	CASSQTGELFF
TRBV10-3	once	TRBD2	TRBJ2-1	TGTGCCATCAGAGGGACTAGCGGCTACAATGAGCAGTTCTTC	CAIRGTSGYNEQFF
TRBV7-9	.	.	TRBJ2-3	TGTGCCAGCAGCAACCCGATCGAGGTAGGAGTTGAAGATACGCAGTATTTT	CASSNPIEVGVEDTQYF
TRBV11-2	.	.	TRBJ2-2	TGTGCCAGCAGCTCCTTCCAGCTGTTTTTT	CASSSFQLFF
TRBV6-6	.	.	TRBJ1-2	TGTGCCAGCAGTTATGTGCCCGGTTTAGAGAGCTATGGCTACACCTTC	CASSYVPGLESYGYTF
TRBV18	.	.	TRBJ2-2	TGTGCCAGCTCACCATACAGGTCGGGCACCGGGGAGCTGTTTTTT	CASSPYRSGTGELFF
TRBV29-1	.	.	TRBJ2-2	TGCAGCGTTGTAGTCACCGGGGAGCTGTTTTTT	CSVVVTGELFF
TRBV6-6	.	TRBD2	TRBJ2-1	TGTGCCTGCCTGCAGGGTACTAGCGGGATTCTCTTC	CACLQGTSGILF
TRBV5-1	.	TRBD2	TRBJ2-7	TGCGCCAGCAGCTTGTTTAGCGGGAACTCCTACGAGCAGTACTTT	CASSLFSGNSYEQYF
TRBV25-1	.	TRBD2	TRBJ2-1	TGTGCCAGCAGTCCTCTAGCGGGATCAGCGGATGAGCAGTTCTTC	CASSPLAGSADEQFF
TRBV29-1	.	TRBD1	TRBJ2-5	TGCAGCGTTGGTCGGGACAGTCAAGAGACCCAGTACTTC	CSVGRDSQETQYF
TRBV19	.	TRBD1	TRBJ2-1	TGTGCCAGTAGTGTAGGGACAGGCACGGATGAGCAGTTCTTC	CASSVGTGTDEQFF
TRBV6-1	few	.	TRBJ2-2	TGTGCCAGCAGATGGAGACAGCGGAACACCGGGGAGCTGTTTTTT	CASRWRQRNTGELFF
TRBV7-9	.	TRBD2	TRBJ2-1	TGTGCCAGCAGCTTACTAGCGGGCTACAATGAGCAGTTCTTC	CASSLLAGYNEQFF
TRBV6-1	once	TRBD1	TRBJ1-5	TGTGCCAGCAGAGTTTACGGGACAGCCAATCAGCCCCAGCATTTT	CASRVYGTANQPQHF
TRBV20-1	.	.	TRBJ2-7	TGCAGTGCTAGTGGTAGCTATGAGCAGTACTTC	CSASGSYEQYF
TRBV7-3	few	TRBD1	TRBJ1-2	TGTGCCAGCAGCTCAGGGACAGGCTCTAACTATGGCTACACCTTC	CASSSGTGSNYGYTF
TRBV9	few	.	TRBJ1-2	TGTGCCAGCAGCGTAACCTCCGGTGGTGGCTACACCTTC	CASSVTSGGGYTF
TRBV10-3	few	TRBD1	TRBJ2-7	TGTGCCATCCGCCGGGACAGATACGAGCAGTACTTC	CAIRRDRYEQYF
TRBV19	.	TRBD1	TRBJ2-7	TGTGCCAGTAGCATCCCGGACAGGTCCTACGAGCAGTACTTC	CASSIPDRSYEQYF
TRBV12-1	.	.	TRBJ1-5	TGTGCCAGCAGCGGCGGGTGTCAGCCCCAGCATTTT	CASSGGCQPQHF
TRBV7-9	.	TRBD2	TRBJ2-7	TGTGCCATAGCGGGCCCCTACGAGCAGTACTTC	CAIAGPYEQYF
TRBV2	.	TRBD1	TRBJ2-7	TGTGCCAAGCGGACAGGGTCATACGAGCAGTACTTC	CAKRTGSYEQYF
TRBV7-8	once	TRBD2	TRBJ2-1	TGTGCCAGCCGACTAGCGGGAGGGGGTTACAATGAGCAGTTCTTC	CASRLAGGGYNEQFF
TRBV5-4	.	.	TRBJ2-7	TGTGCCAGCAGCCCTGACTCCTCTTATGACGAGCAGTACTTC	CASSPDSSYDEQYF
TRBV27	.	.	TRBJ2-6	TGTGCCAGCAGTTTATACGGGAACTCTGGGGCCAACGTCCTGACTTTC	CASSLYGNSGANVLTF
TRBV7-8	.	.	TRBJ1-2	TGTGCCAGCAGCTTAGTAGGGCGGGGGCGCGACTATGGCTACACCTTC	CASSLVGRGRDYGYTF
TRBV28	.	.	TRBJ1-1	TGTGCCAGTTACGGGACAAAGAGGGCTTTCTTT	CASYGTKRAFF
TRBV19	few	TRBD2	TRBJ2-1	TGTGCCACTCGCTTCGGGGGGGGAGAGGTCAATGAGCAGTTCTTC	CATRFGGGEVNEQFF
TRBV5-1	.	TRBD1	TRBJ2-1	TGCGCCAGCAGGGACAGGTCTTCCTACAATGAGCAGTTCTTC	CASRDRSSYNEQFF
TRBV4-2	.	TRBD1	TRBJ2-7	TGTGCCAGCGGACCGGGACAGGGGCCGAGGGAGCAGTACTTC	CASGPGQGPREQYF